A selection of T cell receptor beta chains follows, all from one sample in a study of shared clonotypes between healthy human individuals. Profiled with immunoSEQ multiplex PCR; TCRdb holds only in-frame clones, not every one. The top ten hold approximately 0.41% of the sample, which has fewer than 3 million clones, about 90% seen once. The specimen sequenced was naive CD4+ T cells from PBMCs. Every receptor here comes from a man aged 18 to 30 in good health. Some clones in this sample may be carry-over from other donors' samples. CDR3s include the opening cysteine and the closing phenylalanine or tryptophan. D genes are given only for firm matches. The size entry is marked missing in some rows and otherwise reads once, few, many or a size class.

CDR3 protein: CASSLSQGAGGDSYEQYF; CDR3 DNA: TGCGCCAGCAGCCTCTCACAAGGAGCGGGAGGCGACTCCTACGAGCAGTACTTC; V gene: TRBV4-3; J gene: TRBJ2-7; D gene: TRBD2; clone size: -
CDR3 protein: CASSSGRARVGTDTQYF; CDR3 DNA: TGTGCCTCGTCTAGCGGGAGGGCCCGGGTTGGCACAGATACGCAGTATTTT; V gene: TRBV30; J gene: TRBJ2-3; D gene: TRBD2; clone size: -
CDR3 protein: CASIGSRNQPQHF; CDR3 DNA: TGTGCCAGCATCGGGTCAAGGAATCAGCCCCAGCATTTT; V gene: TRBV6-1; J gene: TRBJ1-5; D gene: -; clone size: -
CDR3 protein: CASSPPGGLAYEQYF; CDR3 DNA: TGTGCCAGCAGTCCCCCCGGGGGACTAGCCTACGAGCAGTACTTC; V gene: TRBV28; J gene: TRBJ2-7; D gene: TRBD2; clone size: -
CDR3 protein: CASSLVRNTEAFF; CDR3 DNA: TGCGCCAGCAGTTTAGTGCGGAACACTGAAGCTTTCTTT; V gene: TRBV5-1; J gene: TRBJ1-1; D gene: -; clone size: -
CDR3 protein: CASSVGDQGVGEQFF; CDR3 DNA: TGTGCCAGCAGCGTAGGAGATCAGGGGGTAGGGGAGCAGTTCTTC; V gene: TRBV7-3; J gene: TRBJ2-1; D gene: TRBD1; clone size: -
CDR3 protein: CASSRGQGVTEAFF; CDR3 DNA: TGTGCCAGCAGTAGGGGACAGGGGGTTACTGAAGCTTTCTTT; V gene: TRBV6-5; J gene: TRBJ1-1; D gene: TRBD1; clone size: -
CDR3 protein: CASSRQTGPSSSSYNEQFF; CDR3 DNA: TGCGCCAGCAGCCGCCAAACAGGTCCTTCATCGAGCTCCTACAATGAGCAGTTCTTC; V gene: TRBV5-1; J gene: TRBJ2-1; D gene: -; clone size: -
CDR3 protein: CASSDRGAPNYGYTF; CDR3 DNA: TGTGCCAGCAGCGATCGGGGGGCTCCTAACTATGGCTACACCTTC; V gene: TRBV5-4; J gene: TRBJ1-2; D gene: -; clone size: -
CDR3 protein: CASSLVPDFQETQYF; CDR3 DNA: TGTGCCAGCAGCTTAGTCCCGGACTTCCAAGAGACCCAGTACTTC; V gene: TRBV7-8; J gene: TRBJ2-5; D gene: -; clone size: -
CDR3 protein: CASTPGSTGSYEQYF; CDR3 DNA: TGTGCCAGCACCCCAGGTTCTACTGGGTCCTACGAGCAGTACTTC; V gene: TRBV28; J gene: TRBJ2-7; D gene: -; clone size: -
CDR3 protein: CASKHQGGQLPDTQYF; CDR3 DNA: TGTGCCAGCAAACATCAGGGAGGACAGCTTCCAGATACGCAGTATTTT; V gene: TRBV11-3; J gene: TRBJ2-3; D gene: -; clone size: -
CDR3 protein: CASSGRTSGRESTDTQYF; CDR3 DNA: TGTGCCAGCAGCGGACGGACTAGCGGGAGAGAGAGCACAGATACGCAGTATTTT; V gene: TRBV5-4; J gene: TRBJ2-3; D gene: TRBD2; clone size: -
CDR3 protein: CASSQDWESETQYF; CDR3 DNA: TGCGCCAGCAGCCAAGATTGGGAGTCCGAGACCCAGTACTTC; V gene: TRBV4-1; J gene: TRBJ2-5; D gene: -; clone size: -
CDR3 protein: CASSLKLGDTQYF; CDR3 DNA: TGTGCCAGCAGCTTAAAGCTAGGGGATACGCAGTATTTT; V gene: TRBV5-4; J gene: TRBJ2-3; D gene: -; clone size: -
CDR3 protein: CAISGQGRYNEQFF; CDR3 DNA: TGTGCCATCAGTGGCCAGGGTAGGTACAATGAGCAGTTCTTC; V gene: TRBV10-3; J gene: TRBJ2-1; D gene: -; clone size: -
CDR3 protein: CASTRRGEAFF; CDR3 DNA: TGTGCCAGCACTCGGAGGGGTGAAGCTTTCTTT; V gene: TRBV28; J gene: TRBJ1-1; D gene: -; clone size: -
CDR3 protein: CASRTRLAGEDTGELFF; CDR3 DNA: TGTGCCAGCAGGACTCGACTAGCGGGAGAGGACACCGGGGAGCTGTTTTTT; V gene: TRBV2; J gene: TRBJ2-2; D gene: TRBD2; clone size: -
CDR3 protein: CASSNRGSGNTIYF; CDR3 DNA: TGTGCCAGCAGTAACAGGGGCTCTGGAAACACCATATATTTT; V gene: TRBV28; J gene: TRBJ1-3; D gene: TRBD1; clone size: -
CDR3 protein: CAVRTGSYEQYF; CDR3 DNA: TGTGCTGTCCGGACGGGGAGTTACGAGCAGTACTTC; V gene: TRBV28; J gene: TRBJ2-7; D gene: -; clone size: -
CDR3 protein: CASSPQGFGNTIYF; CDR3 DNA: TGTGCCAGCTCACCCCAGGGGTTTGGAAACACCATATATTTT; V gene: TRBV18; J gene: TRBJ1-3; D gene: -; clone size: -
CDR3 protein: CAFRDNSYNEQFF; CDR3 DNA: TGTGCCTTCCGGGACAACTCCTACAATGAGCAGTTCTTC; V gene: TRBV30; J gene: TRBJ2-1; D gene: -; clone size: -
CDR3 protein: CASSSLREQETQYF; CDR3 DNA: TGTGCCAGCAGTTCCCTCCGGGAGCAAGAGACCCAGTACTTC; V gene: TRBV6-6; J gene: TRBJ2-5; D gene: -; clone size: -
CDR3 protein: CASSPIPGEGTEAFF; CDR3 DNA: TGTGCCAGCAGCCCAATCCCCGGCGAGGGGACTGAAGCTTTCTTT; V gene: TRBV7-9; J gene: TRBJ1-1; D gene: -; clone size: few
CDR3 protein: CASSSGTGGTGELFF; CDR3 DNA: TGTGCCAGCAGCTCCGGGACAGGGGGCACCGGGGAGCTGTTTTTT; V gene: TRBV7-7; J gene: TRBJ2-2; D gene: TRBD1; clone size: once
CDR3 protein: CATSMGRDSSNQPQHF; CDR3 DNA: TGTGCCACCAGCATGGGGAGGGACTCTAGCAATCAGCCCCAGCATTTT; V gene: TRBV15; J gene: TRBJ1-5; D gene: -; clone size: -
CDR3 protein: CSAADYEQYF; CDR3 DNA: TGCAGTGCTGCCGACTACGAGCAGTACTTC; V gene: TRBV20-1; J gene: TRBJ2-7; D gene: -; clone size: -
CDR3 protein: CSAYSGWTQYF; CDR3 DNA: TGCAGTGCCTACTCGGGATGGACCCAGTACTTC; V gene: TRBV20-1; J gene: TRBJ2-5; D gene: -; clone size: -
CDR3 protein: CASSQGGGYSNQPQHF; CDR3 DNA: TGCGCCAGCAGCCAAGGGGGGGGGTATAGCAATCAGCCCCAGCATTTT; V gene: TRBV4-1; J gene: TRBJ1-5; D gene: -; clone size: -
CDR3 protein: CASSQGWANVLTF; CDR3 DNA: TGTGCCAGCAGCCAGGGGTGGGCCAACGTCCTGACTTTC; V gene: TRBV7-9; J gene: TRBJ2-6; D gene: -; clone size: -
CDR3 protein: CASSPARQDTEQYF; CDR3 DNA: TGTGCCAGCAGCCCCGCCCGACAGGACACCGAGCAGTACTTC; V gene: TRBV7-7; J gene: TRBJ2-7; D gene: -; clone size: -
CDR3 protein: CASMTGRERGTGELFF; CDR3 DNA: TGCGCCAGCATGACCGGCCGGGAGAGGGGCACCGGGGAGCTGTTTTTT; V gene: TRBV5-1; J gene: TRBJ2-2; D gene: -; clone size: -
CDR3 protein: CASSEWLVRTLSLFF; CDR3 DNA: TGTGCCAGCAGTGAATGGCTAGTGAGGACCCTATCCTTGTTCTTC; V gene: TRBV6-1; J gene: TRBJ2-1; D gene: -; clone size: -
CDR3 protein: CASSLGGGASYEQYF; CDR3 DNA: TGCGCCAGCAGCCTTGGGGGGGGAGCCTCCTACGAGCAGTACTTC; V gene: TRBV4-1; J gene: TRBJ2-7; D gene: TRBD2; clone size: -
CDR3 protein: CASSQSPRGRDNEQFF; CDR3 DNA: TGTGCCAGCAGCCAAAGTCCCCGGGGGCGAGACAATGAGCAGTTCTTC; V gene: TRBV4-2; J gene: TRBJ2-1; D gene: -; clone size: -
CDR3 protein: CASSEVRGYGELFF; CDR3 DNA: TGTGCCAGCAGTGAAGTGAGAGGGTATGGGGAGCTGTTTTTT; V gene: TRBV6-1; J gene: TRBJ2-2; D gene: -; clone size: -
CDR3 protein: CASSTQGPNYGYTF; CDR3 DNA: TGTGCCAGCAGCACACAGGGTCCGAACTATGGCTACACCTTC; V gene: TRBV7-9; J gene: TRBJ1-2; D gene: -; clone size: -
CDR3 protein: CASRLGTSGKDEQFF; CDR3 DNA: TGTGCCAGCAGACTAGGAACTAGCGGGAAGGATGAGCAGTTCTTC; V gene: TRBV7-3; J gene: TRBJ2-1; D gene: TRBD2; clone size: -
CDR3 protein: CASSPGQGRRDEQYF; CDR3 DNA: TGTGCCAGCAGTCCAGGACAGGGGCGGAGGGACGAGCAGTACTTC; V gene: TRBV7-9; J gene: TRBJ2-7; D gene: TRBD1; clone size: -
CDR3 protein: CASSLTGTRGDEQYF; CDR3 DNA: TGTGCCAGCAGCTTAACCGGGACTAGGGGCGACGAGCAGTACTTC; V gene: TRBV5-4; J gene: TRBJ2-7; D gene: TRBD2; clone size: -
CDR3 protein: CASSFDILDQPQHF; CDR3 DNA: TGTGCCAGCAGCTTTGACATTCTGGATCAGCCCCAGCATTTT; V gene: TRBV5-5; J gene: TRBJ1-5; D gene: -; clone size: -
CDR3 protein: CASSLVQANTGELFF; CDR3 DNA: TGTGCCAGCAGCTTAGTACAAGCCAACACCGGGGAGCTGTTTTTT; V gene: TRBV5-4; J gene: TRBJ2-2; D gene: -; clone size: -
CDR3 protein: CASSQLAGSTDTQYF; CDR3 DNA: TGTGCCAGCAGCCAACTAGCGGGGAGCACAGATACGCAGTATTTT; V gene: TRBV5-6; J gene: TRBJ2-3; D gene: TRBD2; clone size: -
CDR3 protein: CASSLLGDEQFF; CDR3 DNA: TGTGCCAGCAGTTTATTGGGGGACGAGCAGTTCTTC; V gene: TRBV28; J gene: TRBJ2-1; D gene: -; clone size: -
CDR3 protein: CASSLASAGEETQYF; CDR3 DNA: TGTGCCAGCAGCTTGGCCTCGGCGGGAGAGGAGACCCAGTACTTC; V gene: TRBV5-4; J gene: TRBJ2-5; D gene: TRBD2; clone size: -
CDR3 protein: CASSPLFAGVGDTQYF; CDR3 DNA: TGTGCCAGCTCACCACTTTTCGCGGGAGTAGGAGATACGCAGTATTTT; V gene: TRBV18; J gene: TRBJ2-3; D gene: TRBD2; clone size: -
CDR3 protein: CASSPGLPRVTQYF; CDR3 DNA: TGTGCCAGCTCCCCCGGACTCCCTCGGGTTACGCAGTATTTT; V gene: TRBV18; J gene: TRBJ2-3; D gene: -; clone size: -
CDR3 protein: CASSQPSGRFYEQFF; CDR3 DNA: TGCGCCAGCAGCCAACCTAGCGGGAGGTTCTATGAGCAGTTCTTC; V gene: TRBV4-1; J gene: TRBJ2-1; D gene: TRBD2; clone size: -
CDR3 protein: CSVADRGGYGYTF; CDR3 DNA: TGCAGCGTAGCGGACAGGGGCGGCTATGGCTACACCTTC; V gene: TRBV29-1; J gene: TRBJ1-2; D gene: TRBD1; clone size: -
CDR3 protein: CASSSPTGNSNQPQHF; CDR3 DNA: TGTGCCAGCAGCTCCCCGACAGGGAATAGCAATCAGCCCCAGCATTTT; V gene: TRBV7-2; J gene: TRBJ1-5; D gene: TRBD1; clone size: -
CDR3 protein: CASTAAGGEKLFF; CDR3 DNA: TGTGCCAGCACGGCGGCAGGGGGCGAAAAACTGTTTTTT; V gene: TRBV2; J gene: TRBJ1-4; D gene: TRBD1; clone size: once
CDR3 protein: CATGPNYSNQPQHF; CDR3 DNA: TGTGCCACCGGACCGAATTACAGCAATCAGCCCCAGCATTTT; V gene: TRBV15; J gene: TRBJ1-5; D gene: -; clone size: -
CDR3 protein: CASTEGGVANGYTF; CDR3 DNA: TGTGCCAGCACCGAGGGAGGGGTTGCGAATGGCTACACCTTC; V gene: TRBV6-1; J gene: TRBJ1-2; D gene: -; clone size: -
CDR3 protein: CASSSKGGVEGGELFF; CDR3 DNA: TGTGCCAGCAGCTCCAAGGGGGGAGTCGAAGGCGGGGAGCTGTTTTTT; V gene: TRBV7-9; J gene: TRBJ2-2; D gene: -; clone size: -